Listed here are 21 T cell receptor beta chains from one sample, sequenced in a study of shared clonotypes between healthy human individuals (dated by TCRdb to 2020 to 2021). Library preparation was by the immunoSEQ multiplex PCR assay. TCRdb limited this immuneACCESS table to in-frame rearrangements with V and J called. A share of clones is missing; checked studies link under half to unresolved V genes, and the rest is unexplained. The sample table contains around 2.3 million clones; only one count was recorded for 90% to 97% of them. The ten largest clones add up to roughly 0.13% of the sample. The specimen was naive CD4+ T cells sorted from blood. In light of the paper, this sample's cell subset or site label describes: CD45RA+ positively selected. The receptors here all came from a young man in good health.

This rearrangement joins TRBV23-1 to TRBJ2-7; 7 bases agree with TRBD2. TRBV23-1 is flagged as an ORF with uncertain function. V dropped 5 bases and J dropped 0; count of bases not matched to a gene: 16. This CDR3 region has 18 residues. The DNA for the CDR3 is TGCGCCAGCAGTGAGAGGGAGGGCCAAAGTCTCGGCTCCTACGAGCAGTACTTC. The encoded protein is CASSEREGQSLGSYEQYF.

In the case of this clone: This same CDR3 is encoded by further DNA sequences in the sample. The chain employs TRBV7-9 and TRBJ2-7, with 7 bases identical to TRBD1. After removal of 1 base from V and 1 base from J, the junction contained 4 bases not matched to a gene. From germline, CDR1 is SEHNR and CDR2 FQNEAQ (reference sequence). The CDR3 spans 15 residues. The CDR3 loop is CASSLGTGASYEQYF. The CDR3, as DNA: TGTGCCAGCAGCTTAGGGACAGGTGCTTCCTACGAGCAGTACTTC.

The chain uses TRBV5-1 and TRBJ1-2; no clear D gene. CDR1 and CDR2 (germline): SGHRS, YFSETQ. The CDR3 covers 13 residues. V was pared by 3 bases and J by 8 bases, with 14 bases between. The CDR3 DNA reads TGCGCCAGCAGCTACGACGACCGTCCGGGCTACACCTTC. Translated, it gives CASSYDDRPGYTF.

The chain uses TRBV29-1 and TRBJ2-5, with 7 bases fitting TRBD1. This CDR3 is built from 12 residues. Germline loops: CDR1 SQVTM, CDR2 ANQGSEA. V lost 6 bases, J lost 4 bases, and 5 bases stayed unmatched. Written as DNA, the CDR3 is TGCAGCGTCGGCCCAGGGGGAGAGACCCAGTACTTC. Translation: CSVGPGGETQYF.

The chain uses TRBV5-5 and TRBJ1-5; D is undetermined. The germline V gene has CDR1 SGHKS and CDR2 YYEKEE (reference sequence). The CDR3 spans 14 residues. Trimming took off 0 bases at V and 2 bases at J, with 6 bases between the two ends. CDR3 protein: CASSLDVRNQPQHF. In DNA, the CDR3 is TGTGCCAGCAGCTTGGACGTCCGCAATCAGCCCCAGCATTTT.

In this sample, this clone turned up once. V gene TRBV28 combines with J gene TRBJ1-6; the D is unclear. CDR1 MDHEN and CDR2 SYDVKM come from the germline V gene. This CDR3 has 16 residues. Trimming cost V 5 bases and J 7 bases, with 18 bases left between them. The CDR3 reads CASSPGGEGWNSPLHF. The CDR3 nucleotides are TGTGCCAGCAGTCCTGGTGGGGAGGGATGGAATTCACCCCTCCACTTT. Variable domain in full (rest from reference TRBV28 and TRBJ1-6): DVKVTQSSRYLVKRTGEKVFLECVQDMDHENMFWYRQDPGLGLRLIYFSYDVKMKEKGDIPEGYSVSREKKERFSLILESASTNQTSMYLCASSPGGEGWNSPLHFGNGTRLTVT.

The count of this clone is one. This chain links TRBV4-2 with TRBJ2-2; 16 positions match TRBD2. Losses at the gene ends were 2 bases for V and 7 bases for J; bases not matched to a gene: 16. The CDR3 has 21 amino acids. Per germline, CDR1 LGHNA and CDR2 YNFKEQ. DNA of the CDR3: TGTGCCAGCAGCCAATTCCGAGGGGCCGGGACTAGCGGGGGGGCCGTCGGGGAGCTGTTTTTT. Its translation is CASSQFRGAGTSGGAVGELFF.

This clone appeared once. J is TRBJ2-7 and V is TRBV19; possible D gene TRBD1, 6 bases. The CDR3 consists of 13 residues. Trimming removed 6 bases from V and 1 base from J, with 10 bases in between. CDR1 is LNHDA, CDR2 SQIVND, per germline (reference sequence). CDR3 bases: TGTGCCAGTAGGAGAGGACAGTCCTACGAGCAGTACTTC. It encodes CASRRGQSYEQYF.

This rearrangement joins TRBV7-2 to TRBJ1-6; the D gene is possibly TRBD1 (5 bases). Per the germline V gene, CDR1 is SGHTA and CDR2 is FQGNSA. Trimming took off 2 bases at V and 8 bases at J, with 10 bases between the two ends. The CDR3 extends over 14 amino acids. DNA of the CDR3: TGTGCCAGCAGCTTACGCAGGGTGGATTCACCCCTCCACTTT. This gives the protein CASSLRRVDSPLHF.

V and J are TRBV5-1 and TRBJ1-2; no firm D call. V dropped 0 bases and J dropped 0 bases, with 9 bases sitting between them. The CDR3 runs to 15 residues. Germline lookup yields CDR1 SGHRS and CDR2 YFSETQ. The CDR3 nucleotides are TGCGCCAGCAGCTTGGTTGCGGATTCTAACTATGGCTACACCTTC. Translating it yields CASSLVADSNYGYTF.

The genes are TRBV11-2 and TRBJ2-7; D possibly corresponds to TRBD1 (5 bases). Germline CDR1 is SGHAT and CDR2 is FQNNGV. V lost 1 base and J lost 4, with 11 bases in between. The CDR3 consists of 14 residues. CDR3 bases: TGTGCCAGCAGCTTAGCTGTGACAGAGTACGAGCAGTACTTC. Amino acids: CASSLAVTEYEQYF.

The chain has TRBV11-2 and TRBJ1-3; D gene uncertain. Germline CDR1 and CDR2: SGHAT and FQNNGV. Trimming cost V 4 bases and J 2 bases, with 9 bases left between them. The length of the CDR3 is 14 residues. CDR3 residues: CASSSGIAGNTIYF. The CDR3 DNA is TGTGCCAGCAGCTCCGGGATTGCTGGAAACACCATATATTTT.

The genes are TRBV2 and TRBJ2-5; D gene uncertain. V shed 4 bases and J shed 4 bases, with 7 bases lying between them. The germline V gene encodes CDR1 SNHLY and CDR2 FYNNEI. The CDR3 loop spans 12 amino acids. The CDR3 coding sequence is TGTGCCAGCAGTGTTCCGGGAGAGACCCAGTACTTC. This sequence encodes CASSVPGETQYF.

This clone was counted a single time. The chain couples TRBV30 to TRBJ2-2, with TRBD1 matching over 7 bases. Trimming removed 4 bases from V and 4 bases from J; junction bases left unmatched: 6. CDR1 is GTSNPN and CDR2 is SVGIG in the germline V gene (reference sequence). The CDR3 covers 14 residues. CDR3 sequence: CAWTPGQITGELFF. The CDR3 coding sequence is TGTGCCTGGACCCCGGGACAGATCACCGGGGAGCTGTTTTTT.

The V call is TRBV28, the J call TRBJ2-1; TRBD2 matches 13 bases. The CDR3 spans 15 residues. V dropped 7 bases and J dropped 9; count of bases not matched to a gene: 9. From germline, CDR1 is MDHEN and CDR2 SYDVKM. CDR3 DNA sequence: TGTGCCAGCACTTCCGGGACTAGCGGGGAGGTTGAGCAGTTCTTC. It specifies CASTSGTSGEVEQFF. Supplemented by reference TRBV28 and TRBJ2-1, the full variable domain reads DVKVTQSSRYLVKRTGEKVFLECVQDMDHENMFWYRQDPGLGLRLIYFSYDVKMKEKGDIPEGYSVSREKKERFSLILESASTNQTSMYLCASTSGTSGEVEQFFGPGTRLTVL.

The rearrangement links TRBV6-5 to TRBJ1-3, with D perhaps TRBD1 (5 bases). The V end lost 2 bases, the J end lost 9 bases, and 11 bases lay between the germline ends. The CDR3 runs 13 residues. CDR1 and CDR2 from the germline V gene are MNHEY and SVGAGI. The CDR3 DNA sequence: TGTGCCAGCAGTTACGTCCAGGGCGGCACCATATATTTT. It specifies CASSYVQGGTIYF.

This clone was seen a single time. The J gene is TRBJ1-6, the V gene TRBV7-9; 7 bases agree with TRBD1. The CDR3 loop spans 15 amino acids. Per the germline V gene, CDR1 is SEHNR and CDR2 is FQNEAQ (reference sequence). Germline trimming cut 1 base from V and 4 bases from J; bases unmatched to any gene: 1. CDR3: CASSLEGAYNSPLHF. CDR3 sequence (DNA): TGTGCCAGCAGCTTAGAGGGGGCTTATAATTCACCCCTCCACTTT. Filled out from reference TRBV7-9 and TRBJ1-6, the complete variable domain reads DTGVSQNPRHKITKRGQNVTFRCDPISEHNRLYWYRQTLGQGPEFLTYFQNEAQLEKSRLLSDRFSAERPKGSFSTLEIQRTEQGDSAMYLCASSLEGAYNSPLHFGNGTRLTVT.

The chain joins TRBV5-6 to TRBJ1-1; 8 nucleotides align to TRBD1. From germline, CDR1 is SGHDT and CDR2 YYEEEE. The CDR3 is 15 residues long. Trimming removed 4 bases from V and 5 bases from J; junction bases left unmatched: 10. CDR3 sequence reads: CASSHRQGMATEAFF. The CDR3 nucleotides read TGTGCCAGCAGCCACCGACAGGGGATGGCGACTGAAGCTTTCTTT.

The rearrangement joins TRBV10-2 to TRBJ1-1; TRBD1 is a possible D gene (5 bases). The germline V and J ends were trimmed by 8 bases and 5 bases, with 15 bases remaining between them. From germline, CDR1 is WSHSY and CDR2 SAAADI. CDR3 length: 13 residues. The CDR3 loop is CASLSSRETEAFF. In nucleotides, the CDR3 is TGCGCCAGCCTGAGCTCCAGGGAGACTGAAGCTTTCTTT.

The chain uses TRBV28 and TRBJ1-6, with D possibly TRBD1 on 5 matching bases. The CDR3 sequence is 15 residues long. The ends were cut back, 6 bases at V and 11 bases at J, with 20 bases in the middle. Germline CDR1 reads MDHEN; CDR2 reads SYDVKM. This CDR3 reads CASSPGRERFPPLHF. DNA for the CDR3: TGTGCCAGCAGCCCAGGGAGAGAACGGTTCCCACCCCTCCACTTT.

Concerning this clone itself: Other DNA sequences from this sample encode an identical CDR3 as well. This sequence joins TRBV29-1 and TRBJ2-7; perhaps TRBD2 as D (5 bases). This CDR3 has 13 residues. Germline V gene data show CDR1 as SQVTM and CDR2 as ANQGSEA. With 1 base removed from V and 3 bases from J, the gap between germline ends came to 10 bases. Written as DNA, the CDR3 is TGCAGCGTTGAAGGGGGTGGAGGCTACGAGCAGTACTTC. It is translated as CSVEGGGGYEQYF.